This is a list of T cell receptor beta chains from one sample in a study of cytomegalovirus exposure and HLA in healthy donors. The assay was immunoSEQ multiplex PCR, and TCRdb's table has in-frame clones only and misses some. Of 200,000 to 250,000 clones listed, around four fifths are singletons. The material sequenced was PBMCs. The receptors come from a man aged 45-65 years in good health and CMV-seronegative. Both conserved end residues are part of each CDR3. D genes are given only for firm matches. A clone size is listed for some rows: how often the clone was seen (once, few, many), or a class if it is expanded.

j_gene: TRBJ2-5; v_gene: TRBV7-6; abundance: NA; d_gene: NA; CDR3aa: CASSKSIQETQYF; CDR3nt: TGTGCCAGCAGCAAGAGCATCCAAGAGACCCAGTACTTC
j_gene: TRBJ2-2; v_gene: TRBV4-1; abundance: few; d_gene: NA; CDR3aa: CASSQAGFGELFF; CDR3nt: TGCGCCAGCAGCCAAGCAGGGTTCGGGGAGCTGTTTTTT
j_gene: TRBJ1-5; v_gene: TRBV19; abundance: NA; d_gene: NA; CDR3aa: CASSIQGGGQPQHF; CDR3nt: TGTGCCAGTAGTATTCAGGGAGGGGGTCAGCCCCAGCATTTT
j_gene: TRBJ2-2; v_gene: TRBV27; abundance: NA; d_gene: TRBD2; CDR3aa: CASSPNSGRAWTGELFF; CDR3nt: TGTGCCAGCAGTCCGAATAGCGGGAGGGCCTGGACCGGGGAGCTGTTTTTT
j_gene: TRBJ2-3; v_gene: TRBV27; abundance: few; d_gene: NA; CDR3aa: CASSFGGGGTDTQYF; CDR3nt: TGTGCCAGCAGTTTCGGGGGTGGGGGCACAGATACGCAGTATTTT
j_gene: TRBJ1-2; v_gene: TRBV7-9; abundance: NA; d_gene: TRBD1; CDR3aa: CASSAHDRGDYGYTF; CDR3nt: TGTGCCAGCAGCGCTCATGACAGGGGTGACTATGGCTACACCTTC
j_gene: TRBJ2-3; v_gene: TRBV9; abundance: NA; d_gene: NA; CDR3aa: CASSVGTRDTDTQYF; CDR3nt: TGTGCCAGCAGCGTAGGAACCAGGGACACAGATACGCAGTATTTT
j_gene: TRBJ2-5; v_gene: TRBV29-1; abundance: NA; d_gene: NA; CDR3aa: CSVTRGGDETQYF; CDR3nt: TGCAGCGTGACCAGGGGCGGCGACGAGACCCAGTACTTC
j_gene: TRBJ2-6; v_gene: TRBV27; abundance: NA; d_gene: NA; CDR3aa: CASSQTGPGANVLTF; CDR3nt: TGTGCCAGCAGTCAAACAGGGCCTGGGGCCAACGTCCTGACTTTC
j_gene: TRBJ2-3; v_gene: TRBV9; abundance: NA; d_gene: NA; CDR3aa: CASSVGAGSTDTQYF; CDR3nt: TGTGCCAGCAGCGTAGGGGCGGGAAGCACAGATACGCAGTATTTT
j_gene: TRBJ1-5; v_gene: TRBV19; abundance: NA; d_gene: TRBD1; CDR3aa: CASGTAVYQPQHF; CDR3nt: TGTGCCAGTGGGACAGCGGTATATCAGCCCCAGCATTTT
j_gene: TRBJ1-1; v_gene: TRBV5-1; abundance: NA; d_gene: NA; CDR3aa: CASSVSVNTEAFF; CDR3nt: TGCGCCAGCAGCGTGAGCGTTAACACTGAAGCTTTCTTT
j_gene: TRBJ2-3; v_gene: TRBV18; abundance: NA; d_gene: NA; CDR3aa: CASSARGAGPLGTDTQYF; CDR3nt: TGTGCCAGCTCAGCTAGAGGTGCGGGACCCTTGGGCACAGATACGCAGTATTTT
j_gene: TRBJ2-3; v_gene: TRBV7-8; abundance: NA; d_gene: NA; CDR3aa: CASSPRLSGTDTQYF; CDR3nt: TGTGCCAGCAGCCCGCGCCTCTCAGGTACAGATACGCAGTATTTT
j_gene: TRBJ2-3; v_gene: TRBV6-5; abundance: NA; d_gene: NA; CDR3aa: CASTSIGRPDTQYF; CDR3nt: TGTGCCAGCACCTCGATAGGGAGGCCAGATACGCAGTATTTT
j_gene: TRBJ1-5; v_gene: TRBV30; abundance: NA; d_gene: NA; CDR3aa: CAWSVRGRGSNQPQHF; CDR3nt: TGTGCCTGGAGTGTACGAGGGAGAGGCAGCAATCAGCCCCAGCATTTT
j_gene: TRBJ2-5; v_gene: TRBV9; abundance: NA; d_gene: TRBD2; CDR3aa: CASSGGRGRAVGETQYF; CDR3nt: TGTGCCAGCAGCGGGGGTCGCGGGAGGGCCGTAGGAGAGACCCAGTACTTC
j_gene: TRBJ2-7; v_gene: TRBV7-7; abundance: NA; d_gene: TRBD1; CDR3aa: CASSLEDRGEQYF; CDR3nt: TGTGCCAGCAGCTTAGAGGACAGGGGGGAGCAGTACTTC
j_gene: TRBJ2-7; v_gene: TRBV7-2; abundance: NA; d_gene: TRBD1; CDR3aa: CASSSDRGSYEQYF; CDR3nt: TGTGCCAGCAGTTCGGACAGGGGAAGCTACGAGCAGTACTTC
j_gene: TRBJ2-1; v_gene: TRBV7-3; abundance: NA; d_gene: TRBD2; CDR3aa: CASSPKAGGGYNEQFF; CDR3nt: TGTGCCAGCAGCCCTAAAGCGGGAGGAGGCTACAATGAGCAGTTCTTC
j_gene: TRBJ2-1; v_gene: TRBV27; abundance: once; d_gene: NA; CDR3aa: CASSLRQNNEQFF; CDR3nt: TGTGCCAGCAGTTTGAGGCAGAACAATGAGCAGTTCTTC
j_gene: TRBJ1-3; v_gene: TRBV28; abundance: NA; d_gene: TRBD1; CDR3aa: CASSSPGTAGNTIYF; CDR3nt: TGTGCCAGCAGTTCCCCAGGGACAGCTGGAAACACCATATATTTT
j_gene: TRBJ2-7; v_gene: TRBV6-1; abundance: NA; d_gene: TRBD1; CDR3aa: CASSGGDRSTYEQYF; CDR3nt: TGTGCCAGCAGTGGGGGGGACAGGTCGACCTACGAGCAGTACTTC
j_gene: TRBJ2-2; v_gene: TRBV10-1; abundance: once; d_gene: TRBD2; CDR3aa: CASSESASGSLGGELFF; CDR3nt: TGCGCCAGCAGTGAGTCGGCTAGCGGGAGCCTGGGCGGGGAGCTGTTTTTT
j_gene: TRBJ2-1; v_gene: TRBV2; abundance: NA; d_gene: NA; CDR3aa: CASRRGEGLYNEQFF; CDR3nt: TGTGCCAGCAGGAGGGGGGAGGGGCTTTACAATGAGCAGTTCTTC
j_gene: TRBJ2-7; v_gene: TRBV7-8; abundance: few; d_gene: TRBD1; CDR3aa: CASSTRTGLYEQYF; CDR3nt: TGTGCCAGCAGCACCCGGACAGGGCTCTACGAGCAGTACTTC
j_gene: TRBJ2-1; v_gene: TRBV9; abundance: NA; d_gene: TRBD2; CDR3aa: CASSVSGGLAGVKYSYNEQFF; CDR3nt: TGTGCCAGCAGCGTAAGTGGGGGACTAGCGGGAGTTAAGTACTCCTACAATGAGCAGTTCTTC
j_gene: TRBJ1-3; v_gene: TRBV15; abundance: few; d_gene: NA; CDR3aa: CATSRGKNSLHSGNTVYF; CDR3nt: TGTGCCACCAGCAGAGGAAAGAACAGCCTACACTCTGGAAACACCGTATATTTT
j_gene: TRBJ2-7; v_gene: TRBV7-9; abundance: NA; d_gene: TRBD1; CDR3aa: CASSLGGEFYF; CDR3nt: TGTGCCAGCAGCCTAGGGGGCGAGTTTTACTTC
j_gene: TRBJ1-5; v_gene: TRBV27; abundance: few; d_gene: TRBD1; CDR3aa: CASPSWTGRNQPQHF; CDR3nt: TGTGCCAGTCCGTCTTGGACAGGGCGCAATCAGCCCCAGCATTTT
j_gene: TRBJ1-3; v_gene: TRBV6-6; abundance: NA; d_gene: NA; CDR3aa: CASSSRLQGGGNTIYF; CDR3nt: TGTGCCAGCTCCAGTCGGCTACAGGGTGGAGGAAACACCATATATTTT
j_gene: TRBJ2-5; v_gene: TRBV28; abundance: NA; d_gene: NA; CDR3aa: CASSFGGAPQETQYF; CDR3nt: TGTGCCAGCAGTTTTGGAGGGGCTCCCCAAGAGACCCAGTACTTC
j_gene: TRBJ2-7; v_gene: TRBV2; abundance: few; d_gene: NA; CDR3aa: CASSDWGSGSYEQYF; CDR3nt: TGTGCCAGCAGTGACTGGGGTAGCGGCTCCTACGAGCAGTACTTC
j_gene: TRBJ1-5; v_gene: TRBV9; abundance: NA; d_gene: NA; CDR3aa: CASSDGQTDSNQPQHF; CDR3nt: TGTGCCAGCAGCGACGGACAGACCGATAGCAATCAGCCCCAGCATTTT
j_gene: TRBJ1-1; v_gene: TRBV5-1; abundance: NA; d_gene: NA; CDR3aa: CASRQGSTEAFF; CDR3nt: TGCGCCAGCAGGCAGGGGAGCACTGAAGCTTTCTTT
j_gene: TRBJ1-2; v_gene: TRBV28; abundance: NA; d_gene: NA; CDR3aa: CASSVDASGRNNYGYTF; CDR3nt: TGTGCCAGCAGCGTCGACGCCTCAGGAAGGAACAACTATGGCTACACCTTC
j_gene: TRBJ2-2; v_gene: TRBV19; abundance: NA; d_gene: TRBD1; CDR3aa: CASRLDRSTGELFF; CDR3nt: TGTGCCAGTAGACTGGACAGGAGCACCGGGGAGCTGTTTTTT
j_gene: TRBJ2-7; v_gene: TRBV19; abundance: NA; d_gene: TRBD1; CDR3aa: CASSTPGGSGEQYF; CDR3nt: TGTGCCAGTAGTACCCCAGGGGGCTCGGGTGAGCAGTACTTC
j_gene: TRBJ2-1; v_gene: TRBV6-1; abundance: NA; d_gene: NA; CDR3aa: CASSARAGGLSEQFF; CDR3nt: TGTGCCAGCAGCGCTAGGGCAGGGGGGCTTAGCGAGCAGTTCTTC
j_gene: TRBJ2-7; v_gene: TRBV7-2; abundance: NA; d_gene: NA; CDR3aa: CASSRGSYEQYF; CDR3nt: TGTGCCAGCAGTAGGGGGTCCTACGAGCAGTACTTC
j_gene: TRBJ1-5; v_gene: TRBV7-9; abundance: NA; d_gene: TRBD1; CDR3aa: CASSLDRGDQPQHF; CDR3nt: TGTGCCAGCAGCCTTGACAGGGGAGATCAGCCCCAGCATTTT
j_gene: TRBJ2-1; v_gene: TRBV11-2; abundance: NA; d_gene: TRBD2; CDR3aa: CASSPIGTSGNYNEQFF; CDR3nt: TGTGCCAGCAGCCCTATCGGGACTAGCGGGAATTACAATGAGCAGTTCTTC
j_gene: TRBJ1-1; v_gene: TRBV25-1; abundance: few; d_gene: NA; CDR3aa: CASSATANTEAFF; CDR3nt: TGTGCCAGCAGTGCGACAGCGAACACTGAAGCTTTCTTT
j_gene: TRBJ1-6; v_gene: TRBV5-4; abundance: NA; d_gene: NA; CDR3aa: CASSLGHSGSPLHF; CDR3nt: TGTGCCAGCAGCTTAGGACACTCGGGCTCACCCCTCCACTTT
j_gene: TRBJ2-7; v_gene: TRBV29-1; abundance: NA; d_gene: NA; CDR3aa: CSVRDTPYEQYF; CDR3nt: TGCAGCGTGAGGGACACCCCCTACGAGCAGTACTTC
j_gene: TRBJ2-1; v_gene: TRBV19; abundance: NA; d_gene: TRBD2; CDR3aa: CASSILAGVGNEQFF; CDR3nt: TGTGCCAGTAGTATACTAGCGGGAGTGGGCAATGAGCAGTTCTTC
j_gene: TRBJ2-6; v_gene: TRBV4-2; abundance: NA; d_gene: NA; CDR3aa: CAAGAGANGLTF; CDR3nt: TGTGCCGCGGGGGCTGGGGCCAACGGCCTGACTTTC
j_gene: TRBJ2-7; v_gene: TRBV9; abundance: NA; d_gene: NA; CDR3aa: CASSARDTEQYF; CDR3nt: TGTGCCAGCAGCGCCAGGGACACTGAGCAGTACTTC
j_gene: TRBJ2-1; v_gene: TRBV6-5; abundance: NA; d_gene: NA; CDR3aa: CASSSGSYNEQFF; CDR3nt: TGTGCCAGCAGTTCCGGTTCTTACAATGAGCAGTTCTTC
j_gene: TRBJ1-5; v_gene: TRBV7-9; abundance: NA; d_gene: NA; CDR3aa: CASSSFGGFNQPQHF; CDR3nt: TGTGCCAGCAGTTCCTTCGGGGGGTTTAATCAGCCCCAGCATTTT
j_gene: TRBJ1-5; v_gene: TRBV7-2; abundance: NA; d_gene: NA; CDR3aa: CASTRGGSNQPQHF; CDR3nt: TGTGCCAGCACTCGCGGGGGGTCTAATCAGCCCCAGCATTTT
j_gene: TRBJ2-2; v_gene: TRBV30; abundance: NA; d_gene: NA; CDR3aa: CAWSRDTNTGELFF; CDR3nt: TGTGCCTGGAGTCGGGACACGAACACCGGGGAGCTGTTTTTT
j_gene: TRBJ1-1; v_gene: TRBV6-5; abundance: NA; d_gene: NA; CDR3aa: CASSYSGRRRNTEAFF; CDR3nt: TGTGCCAGCAGTTACTCCGGACGGAGGAGGAACACTGAAGCTTTCTTT
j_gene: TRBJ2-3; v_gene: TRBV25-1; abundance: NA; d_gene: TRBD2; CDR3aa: CASSDPPAGAVYTDTQYF; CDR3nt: TGTGCCAGCAGTGACCCCCCAGCGGGAGCGGTATACACAGATACGCAGTATTTT